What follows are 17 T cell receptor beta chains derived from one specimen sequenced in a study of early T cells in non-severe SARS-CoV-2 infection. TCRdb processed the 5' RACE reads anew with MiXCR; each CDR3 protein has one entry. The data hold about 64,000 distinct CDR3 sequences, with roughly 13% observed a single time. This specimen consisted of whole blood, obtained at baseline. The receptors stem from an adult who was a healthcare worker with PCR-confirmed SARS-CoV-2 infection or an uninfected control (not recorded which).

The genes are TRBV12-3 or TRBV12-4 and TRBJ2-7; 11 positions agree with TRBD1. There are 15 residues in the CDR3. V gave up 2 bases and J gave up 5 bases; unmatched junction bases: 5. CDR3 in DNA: TGTGCCAGCAGTTTACCGGGACAGGGGGTAAACGAGCAGTACTTC. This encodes CASSLPGQGVNEQYF.

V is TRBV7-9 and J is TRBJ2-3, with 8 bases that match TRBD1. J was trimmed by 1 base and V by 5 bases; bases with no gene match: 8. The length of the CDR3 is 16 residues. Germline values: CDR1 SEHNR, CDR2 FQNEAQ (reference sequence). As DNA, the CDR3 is TGTGCCAGCAGCCCGGACAGGGACGGACGCACAGATACGCAGTATTTT. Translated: CASSPDRDGRTDTQYF.

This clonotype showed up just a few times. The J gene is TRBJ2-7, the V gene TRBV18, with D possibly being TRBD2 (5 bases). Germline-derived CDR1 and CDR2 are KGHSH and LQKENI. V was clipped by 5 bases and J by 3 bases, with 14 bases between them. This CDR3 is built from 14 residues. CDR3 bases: TGTGCCAGCTCAGATCGGGGTTACTTCTACGAGCAGTACTTC. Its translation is CASSDRGYFYEQYF.

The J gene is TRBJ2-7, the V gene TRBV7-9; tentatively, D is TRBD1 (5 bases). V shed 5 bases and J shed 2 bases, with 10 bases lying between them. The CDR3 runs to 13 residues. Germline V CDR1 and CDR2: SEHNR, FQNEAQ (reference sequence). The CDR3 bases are TGTGCCAGCAGCCCCAAGGGGCCCTACGAGCAGTACTTC. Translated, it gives CASSPKGPYEQYF.

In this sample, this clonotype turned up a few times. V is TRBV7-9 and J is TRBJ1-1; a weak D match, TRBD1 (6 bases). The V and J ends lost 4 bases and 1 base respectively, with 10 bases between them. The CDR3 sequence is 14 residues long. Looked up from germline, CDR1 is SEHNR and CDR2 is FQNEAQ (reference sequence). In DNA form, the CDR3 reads TGTGCCAGCAGCTCCACGGACAGGAACACTGAAGCTTTCTTT. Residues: CASSSTDRNTEAFF.

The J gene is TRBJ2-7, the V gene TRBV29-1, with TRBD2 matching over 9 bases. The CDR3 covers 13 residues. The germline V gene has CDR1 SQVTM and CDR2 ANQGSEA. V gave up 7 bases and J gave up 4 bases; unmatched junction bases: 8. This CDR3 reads CSAVPAGGYEQYF. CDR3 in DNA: TGCAGCGCAGTTCCCGCGGGAGGGTACGAGCAGTACTTC.

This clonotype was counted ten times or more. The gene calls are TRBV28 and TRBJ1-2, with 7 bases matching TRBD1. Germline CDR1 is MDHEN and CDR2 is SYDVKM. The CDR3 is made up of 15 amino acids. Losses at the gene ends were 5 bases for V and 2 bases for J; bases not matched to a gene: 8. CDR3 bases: TGTGCCAGCAGTATTCAGACAGGGACCAACTATGGCTACACCTTC. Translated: CASSIQTGTNYGYTF.

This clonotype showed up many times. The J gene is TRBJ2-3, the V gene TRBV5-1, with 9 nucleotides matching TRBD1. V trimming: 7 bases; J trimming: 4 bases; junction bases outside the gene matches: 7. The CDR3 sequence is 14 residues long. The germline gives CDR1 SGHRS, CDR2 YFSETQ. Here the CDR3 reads CASARDRAADTQYF. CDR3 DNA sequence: TGCGCCAGCGCCCGGGACAGGGCGGCAGATACGCAGTATTTT.

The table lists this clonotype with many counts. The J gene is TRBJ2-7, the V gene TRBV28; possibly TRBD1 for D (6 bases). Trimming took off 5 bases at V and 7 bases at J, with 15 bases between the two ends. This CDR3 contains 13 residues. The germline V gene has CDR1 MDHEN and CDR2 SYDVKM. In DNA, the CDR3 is TGTGCCAGCAGTGATCCGGGACATGAAGAGCAGTACTTC. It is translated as CASSDPGHEEQYF.

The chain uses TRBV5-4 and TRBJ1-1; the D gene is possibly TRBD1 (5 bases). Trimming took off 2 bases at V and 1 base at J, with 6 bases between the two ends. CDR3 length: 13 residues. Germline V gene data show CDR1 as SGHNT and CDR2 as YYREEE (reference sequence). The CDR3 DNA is TGTGCCAGCAGCTTTGGACAGAACACTGAAGCTTTCTTT. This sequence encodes CASSFGQNTEAFF.

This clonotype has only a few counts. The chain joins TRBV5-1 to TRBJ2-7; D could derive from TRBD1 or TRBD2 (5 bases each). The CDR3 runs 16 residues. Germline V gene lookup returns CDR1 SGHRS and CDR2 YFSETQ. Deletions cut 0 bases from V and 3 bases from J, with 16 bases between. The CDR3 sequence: CASSLDPLGDLYEQYF. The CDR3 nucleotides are TGCGCCAGCAGCTTGGATCCCTTAGGGGACCTCTACGAGCAGTACTTC.

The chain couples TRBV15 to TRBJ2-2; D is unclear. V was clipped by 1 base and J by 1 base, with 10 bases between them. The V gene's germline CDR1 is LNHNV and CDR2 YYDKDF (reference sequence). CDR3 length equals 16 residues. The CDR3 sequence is CATSRALPGNTGELFF. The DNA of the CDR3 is TGTGCCACCAGCAGAGCCCTTCCAGGGAACACCGGGGAGCTGTTTTTT.

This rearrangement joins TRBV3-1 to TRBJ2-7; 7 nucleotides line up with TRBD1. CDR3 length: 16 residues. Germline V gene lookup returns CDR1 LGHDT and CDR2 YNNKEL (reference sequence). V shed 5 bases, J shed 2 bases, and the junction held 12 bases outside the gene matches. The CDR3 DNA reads TGTGCCAGCAGCGCCCATTCGCCGGACAGGACCTACGAGCAGTACTTC. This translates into CASSAHSPDRTYEQYF.

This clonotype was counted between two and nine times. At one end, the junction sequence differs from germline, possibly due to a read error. The CDR3, as DNA: TGCGCCACCAGTGGTACGCGGTACGAGCAGTACTTC. Residues: CATSGTRYEQYF. This rearrangement joins TRBV10-2 to TRBJ2-7; D not resolved. CDR1 and CDR2 from the germline V gene are WSHSY and SAAADI. There are 12 residues in the CDR3.

The CDR3 bases are TGTGCCAGCAGCTCCCCGGGGAAGTCCGGGGAGCTGTTTTTT. Protein: CASSSPGKSGELFF. V usage is TRBV9 and J usage is TRBJ2-2; possibly TRBD2 for D (5 bases). V was trimmed by 4 bases and J by 6 bases, leaving 13 bases between them. This CDR3 is built from 14 residues. The germline gives CDR1 SGDLS, CDR2 YYNGEE.

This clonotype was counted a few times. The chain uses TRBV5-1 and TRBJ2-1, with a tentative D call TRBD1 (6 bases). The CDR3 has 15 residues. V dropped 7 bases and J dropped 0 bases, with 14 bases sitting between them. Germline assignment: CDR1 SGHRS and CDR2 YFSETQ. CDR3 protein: CASGEQGSSYNEQFF. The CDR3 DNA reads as TGCGCCAGCGGCGAACAGGGAAGCTCCTACAATGAGCAGTTCTTC.

As DNA, the CDR3 is TGCGCCAGCAGTGAGTCGAACCGCGGAACCTACGAGCAGTACTTC. Its protein is CASSESNRGTYEQYF. The chain recombines TRBV10-2 with TRBJ2-7, with D hard to call. CDR1 and CDR2 from the germline V gene are WSHSY and SAAADI. Trimming shortened V by 0 bases and J by 2 bases, and 11 bases separated the two germline ends. There are 15 residues in the CDR3.